Each of the 31 T cell receptor beta chains below was sequenced from the same sample in a study of T cell responses to AZD1222 COVID-19 vaccine. The assay was immunoSEQ multiplex PCR, and TCRdb's table has in-frame clones only and misses some. Among about 140,000 clones listed, about 90% were seen once. Sequencing was performed on peripheral blood, taken on day 0 of AZD1222 vaccination. The receptors originated from an adult in good health.

This chain connects TRBV11-2 to TRBJ1-1, with D unclear. Germline CDR1 and CDR2: SGHAT and FQNNGV. CDR3 size: 14 residues. The V gene lost 2 bases and the J gene lost 1 base, with 8 bases spanning the gap. The CDR3 reads CASSLSGGNTEAFF. CDR3 DNA sequence: TGTGCCAGCAGCTTATCGGGAGGGAACACTGAAGCTTTCTTT.

The V and J genes are TRBV29-1 and TRBJ1-5; D is unclear. Deletions cut 4 bases from V and 3 bases from J, with 10 bases between. The length of the CDR3 is 13 residues. The germline CDR1 and CDR2 sequences are SQVTM and ANQGSEA. CDR3 region: CSVGNSLNQPQHF. In DNA form, the CDR3 reads TGCAGCGTTGGTAACAGCCTCAATCAGCCCCAGCATTTT.

With respect to this clone: This CDR3 is also generated by other DNA sequences in the sample. The V call is TRBV5-4, the J call TRBJ2-7; 7 nucleotides agree with TRBD2. The germline V gene has CDR1 SGHNT and CDR2 YYREEE (reference sequence). The CDR3 runs to 14 residues. J was trimmed by 4 bases and V by 4 bases; bases with no gene match: 8. In DNA, the CDR3 is TGTGCCAGCAGCCCCGGTACCGGGGGGTACGAGCAGTACTTC. This gives the protein CASSPGTGGYEQYF.

The chain employs TRBV4-1 and TRBJ1-5; D possibly corresponds to TRBD1 (6 bases). Germline CDR1 reads MGHRA; CDR2 reads YSYEKL. This CDR3 has 15 residues. V was shortened by 3 bases and J by 3 bases, with 12 bases between the two germline ends. The CDR3 coding sequence is TGCGCCAGCAGCCATAGACAGGTTTCCAATCAGCCCCAGCATTTT. It is translated as CASSHRQVSNQPQHF.

The CDR3 DNA follows: TGTGCCAGCAGGGGACAGGGGAGAGGTGAAAAACTGTTTTTT. This translates into CASRGQGRGEKLFF. The rearrangement links TRBV2 to TRBJ1-4, with 10 bases that match TRBD1. Trimming at V came to 6 bases and at J to 7 bases, leaving 5 bases not matched to a gene. There are 14 residues in the CDR3. The germline V gene has CDR1 SNHLY and CDR2 FYNNEI.

This clone has just one count. V and J are TRBV19 and TRBJ2-1; TRBD2 aligns across 9 bases. CDR3 length equals 14 residues. The V gene's germline CDR1 is LNHDA and CDR2 SQIVND (reference sequence). J gave up 2 bases and V 7 bases, and 3 bases lay outside the gene matches. CDR3 bases: TGTGCCAGTACGGGCGGGAGGGCCTACAATGAGCAGTTCTTC. The encoded protein is CASTGGRAYNEQFF.

This chain joins TRBV4-2 and TRBJ2-1; the match to TRBD2 covers 9 bases. The CDR3 length is 15 residues. The V segment lost 4 bases and the J segment 9 bases; nucleotides outside the gene matches: 10. Germline V lookup: CDR1 LGHNA, CDR2 YNFKEQ. The CDR3 loop is CASSLGSSGSLEQFF. The CDR3 DNA reads TGTGCCAGCAGCCTTGGGAGTAGCGGGAGTCTTGAGCAGTTCTTC.

The V call is TRBV19, the J call TRBJ2-1; TRBD2 agrees at 15 bases. The germline CDR1 and CDR2 sequences are LNHDA and SQIVND (reference sequence). CDR3 length: 18 residues. V shed 2 bases, J shed 10 bases, and the junction held 12 bases outside the gene matches. The CDR3 sequence is CASSIRTSGRGRSTEQFF. DNA of the CDR3: TGTGCCAGTAGTATAAGGACTAGCGGGAGGGGACGGTCAACGGAGCAGTTCTTC.

The chain uses TRBV5-4 and TRBJ2-5; weak D call: TRBD1 (5 bases). The CDR3 is 15 amino acids. V dropped 4 bases and J dropped 1 base, with 14 bases sitting between them. Germline-derived CDR1 and CDR2 are SGHNT and YYREEE (reference sequence). CDR3 bases: TGTGCCAGCAGCCCTAAGGACACCTTCCAAGAGACCCAGTACTTC. This gives the protein CASSPKDTFQETQYF.

The V and J genes are TRBV5-1 and TRBJ2-1, with TRBD2 identical over 7 bases. There are 16 residues in the CDR3. J lost 3 bases, V lost 6 bases, and 12 bases had no gene match. Germline V CDR1 and CDR2: SGHRS, YFSETQ. The CDR3: CASKESAGEVYNEQFF. The CDR3, as DNA: TGCGCCAGCAAAGAGTCGGCGGGAGAAGTCTACAATGAGCAGTTCTTC.

V and J are TRBV9 and TRBJ1-6; D unclear. V lost 0 bases, J lost 7 bases, and 11 bases lay in between. The germline V gene encodes CDR1 SGDLS and CDR2 YYNGEE. This CDR3 region has 15 residues. CDR3 amino acids: CASSVGGNPNSPLHF. In DNA form, the CDR3 reads TGTGCCAGCAGCGTAGGAGGGAACCCAAATTCACCCCTCCACTTT.

The chain links TRBV7-2 to TRBJ1-6; 9 bases align to TRBD1. V shed 4 bases and J 6 bases; nucleotides not matched to a gene: 1. From germline, CDR1 is SGHTA and CDR2 FQGNSA. This CDR3 comprises 14 residues. In DNA, the CDR3 is TGTGCCAGCAGCTCGGACAGGGGTAATTCACCCCTCCACTTT. Translation gives CASSSDRGNSPLHF.

The chain carries TRBV2 and TRBJ1-6; D possibly corresponds to TRBD1 (5 bases). In germline, CDR1 is SNHLY, CDR2 FYNNEI. V lost 10 bases to trimming and J lost 9 bases, with 19 bases between them. The CDR3 spans 14 residues. The CDR3 loop reads CATVSRTSPSPLHF. The CDR3 region has the DNA TGTGCCACAGTTTCCAGGACAAGTCCTTCACCCCTCCACTTT.

This chain connects TRBV9 to TRBJ2-5; 9 bases are shared with TRBD2. The trim removed 3 bases at V and 1 base at J, leaving 7 bases unmatched. Germline V CDR1 and CDR2: SGDLS, YYNGEE. This CDR3 region has 16 residues. The CDR3 coding sequence is TGTGCCAGCAGCGGGGGCTCTAGCGGGGTCCAAGAGACCCAGTACTTC. It translates to CASSGGSSGVQETQYF.

The V call is TRBV24-1, the J call TRBJ1-1; 11 nucleotides match TRBD1. The CDR3 has 15 amino acids. J lost 4 bases, V lost 9 bases, and 9 bases had no gene match. In germline, CDR1 is KGHDR, CDR2 SFDVKD. CDR3 coding DNA: TGTGCCACCTCCGGGACAGGGGGTCGGGGCACTGAAGCTTTCTTT. This translates into CATSGTGGRGTEAFF.

This clone was observed a few times. This chain connects TRBV19 to TRBJ2-7, with a tentative D call TRBD2 (5 bases). Looked up from germline, CDR1 is LNHDA and CDR2 is SQIVND (reference sequence). Trimming cost V 7 bases and J 5 bases, with 9 bases left between them. The CDR3 covers 11 residues. The CDR3 coding sequence is TGTGCCAGTAATAACGGGAACGAGCAGTACTTC. It is translated as CASNNGNEQYF.

The chain carries TRBV15 and TRBJ1-1, with D hard to call. This CDR3 comprises 15 residues. CDR1 and CDR2 from the germline V gene are LNHNV and YYDKDF (reference sequence). V lost 3 bases, J lost 1 base, and 12 bases lay in between. CDR3: CATSSPADGNTEAFF. The CDR3 nucleotides are TGTGCCACCAGCAGCCCCGCGGACGGGAACACTGAAGCTTTCTTT.

The chain links TRBV6-1 to TRBJ2-1; 7 positions match TRBD2. Germline V gene sequence: CDR1 MNHNS, CDR2 SASEGT. The CDR3 loop spans 14 amino acids. J was trimmed by 6 bases and V by 7 bases; bases with no gene match: 9. Written as DNA, the CDR3 is TGTGCCAGCACCCGAGGGACTATGAGCAATGAGCAGTTCTTC. Amino acids: CASTRGTMSNEQFF.

The V gene is TRBV7-8, the J gene TRBJ1-6; D not certain. Trimming stripped 1 base from V and 3 bases from J, with 10 bases between. The V gene's germline CDR1 is SGHVS and CDR2 FQNEAQ. This CDR3 is built from 16 residues. CDR3 region: CASSLGTLGYNSPLHF. In DNA, the CDR3 is TGTGCCAGCAGCTTAGGTACCCTCGGCTATAATTCACCCCTCCACTTT.

This clone was counted a single time. V is TRBV6-2 or TRBV6-3 and J is TRBJ2-3; D is uncertain. This CDR3 is built from 15 residues. V dropped 2 bases and J dropped 5 bases, with 14 bases sitting between them. Germline V lookup: CDR1 MNHEY, CDR2 SVGEGT. This chain's CDR3 is CASSYSPPKVDTQYF. CDR3 DNA sequence: TGTGCCAGCAGTTACAGCCCCCCGAAGGTAGATACGCAGTATTTT.

The J gene is TRBJ2-2, the V gene TRBV10-2; perhaps TRBD2 as D (6 bases). Trimming shortened V by 7 bases and J by 4 bases, and 13 bases separated the two germline ends. CDR3 size: 14 residues. The V gene's germline CDR1 is WSHSY and CDR2 SAAADI. The chain's CDR3 is CASNPAGLTGELFF. The CDR3 DNA follows: TGCGCCAGCAATCCGGCGGGGCTCACCGGGGAGCTGTTTTTT.

This chain joins TRBV5-1 and TRBJ2-7; 7 positions agree with TRBD1. Germline lookup yields CDR1 SGHRS and CDR2 YFSETQ. This CDR3 spans 14 amino acids. J gave up 7 bases and V 3 bases, and 10 bases lay outside the gene matches. CDR3 protein: CASSSTGYSGEQYF. CDR3 nucleotide sequence: TGCGCCAGCAGCTCGACAGGGTATTCAGGAGAGCAGTACTTC.

The chain links TRBV7-9 to TRBJ1-1, with D unclear. Germline CDR1 and CDR2: SEHNR and FQNEAQ (reference sequence). This CDR3 comprises 14 residues. Trimming pared 4 bases from V and 0 bases from J, leaving 9 bases between. CDR3 in amino acids: CASSSVHLNTEAFF. The CDR3 nucleotides read TGTGCCAGCAGCTCCGTCCATCTGAACACTGAAGCTTTCTTT.

This clone appeared once. The rearrangement uses TRBV5-1 and TRBJ1-1; D is perhaps TRBD1 (6 bases). Trimming pared 4 bases from V and 6 bases from J, leaving 22 bases between. This CDR3 spans 16 amino acids. CDR1 and CDR2 from the germline V gene are SGHRS and YFSETQ. The DNA for the CDR3 is TGCGCCAGCAGCCAAGGGCACAGGGTTCGGATGGCTGAAGCTTTCTTT. It codes for CASSQGHRVRMAEAFF.

The gene calls are TRBV4-2 and TRBJ1-2; D unclear. This CDR3 spans 16 amino acids. Germline CDR1 reads LGHNA; CDR2 reads YNFKEQ. V shed 1 base and J shed 1 base, with 13 bases lying between them. For the CDR3, the DNA is TGTGCCAGCAGCCAAGTTGCGGCCCTTATTAACTATGGCTACACCTTC. Protein sequence: CASSQVAALINYGYTF.

V usage is TRBV2 and J usage is TRBJ1-1; D gene unclear. Trimming took off 4 bases at V and 1 base at J, with 4 bases between the two ends. Germline CDR1 SNHLY, CDR2 FYNNEI. The CDR3 runs to 12 residues. CDR3 in amino acids: CASSVQNTEAFF. The CDR3 coding sequence is TGTGCCAGCAGTGTACAGAACACTGAAGCTTTCTTT. Complete variable domain (other parts from reference TRBV2 and TRBJ1-1): EPEVTQTPSHQVTQMGQEVILRCVPISNHLYFYWYRQILGQKVEFLVSFYNNEISEKSEIFDDQFSVERPDGSNFTLKIRSTKLEDSAMYFCASSVQNTEAFFGQGTRLTVV.

The chain employs TRBV28 and TRBJ1-2, with TRBD1 matching 7 bases. Germline CDR1 is MDHEN and CDR2 is SYDVKM. The CDR3 covers 15 residues. With V trimmed by 4 bases and J by 0 bases, 5 bases remained unmatched. CDR3 loop: CASSSGQAANYGYTF. The CDR3 nucleotides are TGTGCCAGCAGTTCTGGACAGGCAGCTAACTATGGCTACACCTTC.

The V call is TRBV4-1, the J call TRBJ1-4, with TRBD1 as a possible D gene (5 bases). CDR3 length: 14 amino acids. V was clipped by 4 bases and J by 6 bases, with 12 bases between them. Germline loops: CDR1 MGHRA, CDR2 YSYEKL. The CDR3 DNA is TGCGCCAGCAGCCCTTCTCCCAGGGATGAAAAACTGTTTTTT. Translating it yields CASSPSPRDEKLFF.

The chain combines TRBV27 with TRBJ1-6; TRBD1 is a possible D gene (5 bases). This CDR3 has 16 residues. Trimming took off 1 base at V and 10 bases at J, with 17 bases between the two ends. Germline values: CDR1 MNHEY, CDR2 SMNVEV (reference sequence). The CDR3 spells CASSLFPGGGGSPLHF. Written as DNA, the CDR3 is TGTGCCAGCAGTTTATTCCCAGGCGGGGGAGGATCACCCCTCCACTTT.

The chain employs TRBV11-2 and TRBJ2-4; the match to TRBD1 covers 7 bases. CDR1 SGHAT and CDR2 FQNNGV come from the germline V gene. The trim removed 5 bases at V and 0 bases at J, leaving 7 bases unmatched. This CDR3 has 16 amino acids. In DNA form, the CDR3 reads TGTGCCAGCAGCCGGGACAGAGTAATAGCCAAAAACATTCAGTACTTC. It yields the protein CASSRDRVIAKNIQYF.

This clone is a singleton in its sample. The chain joins TRBV14 to TRBJ2-1; TRBD2 matches 9 bases. This CDR3 is 16 amino acids long. J gave up 4 bases and V 4 bases, and 8 bases lay outside the gene matches. Germline V CDR1 and CDR2: SGHDN, FVKESK. CDR3 protein: CASSPLTSGLYNEQFF. DNA of the CDR3: TGTGCCAGCAGCCCTCTGACTAGCGGACTTTACAATGAGCAGTTCTTC.